This record covers a single T cell receptor (beta chain). This specimen comes from a study of control samples from healthy donors and cancer patients. The CDR3 is made up of 17 amino acids. J lost 2 bases, V lost 1 base, and 11 bases had no gene match. Germline V lookup: CDR1 SGHTA, CDR2 FQGNSA. Libraries were prepared by immunoSEQ multiplex PCR; TCRdb keeps only in-frame clonotypes and omits some of them. The sample contains 170,000 or so clones, more than 90% of which appear only once. The sequencing input was blood. The chain joins TRBV7-2 to TRBJ2-7; TRBD2 matches at 7 bases. The sequence was collected from a woman aged 35 to 49 in good health. CDR3 in amino acids: CASSLGGPGGLTYEQYF. In DNA form, the CDR3 reads TGTGCCAGCAGCTTAGGGGGACCGGGGGGACTTACCTACGAGCAGTACTTC.